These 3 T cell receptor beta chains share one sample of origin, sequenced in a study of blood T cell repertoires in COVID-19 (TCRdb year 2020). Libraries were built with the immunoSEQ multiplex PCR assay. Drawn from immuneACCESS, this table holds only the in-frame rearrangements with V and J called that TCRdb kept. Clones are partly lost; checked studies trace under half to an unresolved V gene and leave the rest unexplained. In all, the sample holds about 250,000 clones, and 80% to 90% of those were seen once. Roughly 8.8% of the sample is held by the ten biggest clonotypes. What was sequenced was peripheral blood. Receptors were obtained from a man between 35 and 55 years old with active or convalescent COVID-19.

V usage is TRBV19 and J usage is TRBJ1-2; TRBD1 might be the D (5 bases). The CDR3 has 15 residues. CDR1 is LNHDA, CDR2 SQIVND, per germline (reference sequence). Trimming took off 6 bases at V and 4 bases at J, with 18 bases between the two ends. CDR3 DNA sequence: TGTGCCAGTAGGTCGCCCGGGGACTCTACCTATGGCTACACCTTC. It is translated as CASRSPGDSTYGYTF.

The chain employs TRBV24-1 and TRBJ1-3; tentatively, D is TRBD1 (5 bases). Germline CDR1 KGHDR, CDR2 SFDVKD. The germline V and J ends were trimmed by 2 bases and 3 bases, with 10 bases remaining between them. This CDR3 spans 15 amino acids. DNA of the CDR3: TGTGCCACCAGTGATTCCGGGACTAATGGAAACACCATATATTTT. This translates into CATSDSGTNGNTIYF.

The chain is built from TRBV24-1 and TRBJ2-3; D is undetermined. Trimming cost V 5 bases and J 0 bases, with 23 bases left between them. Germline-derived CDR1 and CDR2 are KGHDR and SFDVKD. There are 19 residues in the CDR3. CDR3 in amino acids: CATSAPRAVGGTSTDTQYF. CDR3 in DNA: TGTGCCACCAGTGCCCCACGCGCAGTTGGCGGAACTAGCACAGATACGCAGTATTTT.